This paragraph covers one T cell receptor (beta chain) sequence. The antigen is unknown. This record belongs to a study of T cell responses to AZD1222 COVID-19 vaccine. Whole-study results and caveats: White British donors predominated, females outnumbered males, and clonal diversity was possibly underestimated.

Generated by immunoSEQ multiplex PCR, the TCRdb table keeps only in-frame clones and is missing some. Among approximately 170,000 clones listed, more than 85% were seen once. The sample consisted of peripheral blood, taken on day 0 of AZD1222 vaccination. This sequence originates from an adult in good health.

This CDR3 reads CASSMNPPPMGNTEAFF. The CDR3, as DNA: TGTGCCAGTAGTATGAACCCCCCACCTATGGGGAACACTGAAGCTTTCTTT. This chain links TRBV19 with TRBJ1-1; D is uncertain. Germline lookup yields CDR1 LNHDA and CDR2 SQIVND (reference sequence). CDR3 length equals 17 residues. Trimming removed 3 bases at V and 1 base at J, with 18 bases between.